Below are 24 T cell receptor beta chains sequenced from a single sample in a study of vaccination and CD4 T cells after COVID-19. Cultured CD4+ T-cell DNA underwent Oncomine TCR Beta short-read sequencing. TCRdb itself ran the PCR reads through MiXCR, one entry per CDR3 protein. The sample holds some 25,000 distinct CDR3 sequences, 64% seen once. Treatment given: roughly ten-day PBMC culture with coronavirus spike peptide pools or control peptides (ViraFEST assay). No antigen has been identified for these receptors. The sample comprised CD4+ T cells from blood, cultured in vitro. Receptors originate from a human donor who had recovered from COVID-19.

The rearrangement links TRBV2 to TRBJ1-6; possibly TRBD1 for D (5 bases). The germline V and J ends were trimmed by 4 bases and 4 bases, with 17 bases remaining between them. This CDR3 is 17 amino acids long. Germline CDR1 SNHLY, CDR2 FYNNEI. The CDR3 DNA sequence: TGTGCCAGCAGTGGATCGGCGGGGGGTTGGTATAATTCACCCCTCCACTTT. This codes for CASSGSAGGWYNSPLHF.

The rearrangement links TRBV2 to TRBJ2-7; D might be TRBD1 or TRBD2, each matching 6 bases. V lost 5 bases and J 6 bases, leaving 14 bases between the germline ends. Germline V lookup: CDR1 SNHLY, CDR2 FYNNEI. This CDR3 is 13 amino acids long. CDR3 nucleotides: TGTGCCAGCAGTAGGGGGGACCCCGGCGAGCAGTACTTC. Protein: CASSRGDPGEQYF.

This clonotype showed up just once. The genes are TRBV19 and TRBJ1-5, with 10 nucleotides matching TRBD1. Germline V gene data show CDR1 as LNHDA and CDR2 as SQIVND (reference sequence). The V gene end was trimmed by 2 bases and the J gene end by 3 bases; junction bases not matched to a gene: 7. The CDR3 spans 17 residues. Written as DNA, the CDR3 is TGTGCCAGTAGTATAAGGGGGGACAGGGGAAACAATCAGCCCCAGCATTTT. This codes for CASSIRGDRGNNQPQHF.

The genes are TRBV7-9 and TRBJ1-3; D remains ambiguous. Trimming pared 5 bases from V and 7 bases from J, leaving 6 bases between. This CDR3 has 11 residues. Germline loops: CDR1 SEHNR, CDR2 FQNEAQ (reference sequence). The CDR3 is CASSIGNTIYF. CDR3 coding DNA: TGTGCCAGCAGCATAGGCAACACCATATATTTT.

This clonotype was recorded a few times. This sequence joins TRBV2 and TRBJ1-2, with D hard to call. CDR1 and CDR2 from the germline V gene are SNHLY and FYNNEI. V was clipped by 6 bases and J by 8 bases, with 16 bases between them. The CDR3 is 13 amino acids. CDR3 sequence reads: CASRSTSTGGYTF. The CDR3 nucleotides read TGTGCCAGCAGATCGACATCAACGGGGGGCTACACCTTC.

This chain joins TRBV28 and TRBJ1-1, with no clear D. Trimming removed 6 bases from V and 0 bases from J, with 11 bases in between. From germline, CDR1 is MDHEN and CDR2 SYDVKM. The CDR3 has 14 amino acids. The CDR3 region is CASRPTTVNTEAFF. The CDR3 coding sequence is TGTGCCAGCAGACCGACAACAGTGAACACTGAAGCTTTCTTT.

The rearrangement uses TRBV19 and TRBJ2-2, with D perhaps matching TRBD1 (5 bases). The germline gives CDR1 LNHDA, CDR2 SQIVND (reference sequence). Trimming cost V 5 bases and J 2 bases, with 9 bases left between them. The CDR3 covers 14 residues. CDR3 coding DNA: TGTGCCAGTAGTGCACAGGTTAACACCGGGGAGCTGTTTTTT. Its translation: CASSAQVNTGELFF.

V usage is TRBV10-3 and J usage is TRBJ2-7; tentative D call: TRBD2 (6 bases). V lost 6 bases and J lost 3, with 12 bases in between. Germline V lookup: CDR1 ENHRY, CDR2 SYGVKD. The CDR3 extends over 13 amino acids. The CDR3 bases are TGTGCCATCAGGGGGACTGACTACTACGAGCAGTACTTC. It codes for CAIRGTDYYEQYF.

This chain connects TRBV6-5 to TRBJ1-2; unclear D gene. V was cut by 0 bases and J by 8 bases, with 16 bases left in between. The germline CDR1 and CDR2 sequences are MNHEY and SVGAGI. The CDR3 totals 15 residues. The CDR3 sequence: CASSYSPIGLGGYTF. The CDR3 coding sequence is TGTGCCAGCAGTTACTCACCCATCGGGTTGGGGGGCTACACCTTC.

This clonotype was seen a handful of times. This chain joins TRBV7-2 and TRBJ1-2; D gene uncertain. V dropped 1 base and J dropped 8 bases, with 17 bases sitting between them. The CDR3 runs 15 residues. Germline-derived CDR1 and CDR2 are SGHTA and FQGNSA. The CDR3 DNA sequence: TGTGCCAGCAGCTTAGTTGCTCTGGATTCCAGCGGCTACACCTTC. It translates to CASSLVALDSSGYTF.

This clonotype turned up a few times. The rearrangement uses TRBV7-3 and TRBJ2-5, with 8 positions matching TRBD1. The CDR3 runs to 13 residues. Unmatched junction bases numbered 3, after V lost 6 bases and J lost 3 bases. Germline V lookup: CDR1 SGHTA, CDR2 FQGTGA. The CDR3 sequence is CASSPTGEETQYF. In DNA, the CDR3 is TGTGCCAGCAGTCCGACAGGGGAAGAGACCCAGTACTTC.

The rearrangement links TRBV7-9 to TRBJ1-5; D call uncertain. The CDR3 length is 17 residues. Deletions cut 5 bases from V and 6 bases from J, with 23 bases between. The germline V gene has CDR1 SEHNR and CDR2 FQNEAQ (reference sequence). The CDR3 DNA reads TGTGCCAGCAGCACCTCCCCGGCGGGTCTAATCACTCAGCCCCAGCATTTT. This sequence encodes CASSTSPAGLITQPQHF.

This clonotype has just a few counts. The DNA of the CDR3 is TGTGCCAGCAGCAACGGAGGAGGGCAGAGCGACAATGAGCAGTTCTTC. This codes for CASSNGGGQSDNEQFF. The chain couples TRBV21-1 to TRBJ2-1; the tabulated D call, TRBD2, remains unverified against the DNA. TRBV21-1 is a known pseudogene. This CDR3 spans 16 amino acids.

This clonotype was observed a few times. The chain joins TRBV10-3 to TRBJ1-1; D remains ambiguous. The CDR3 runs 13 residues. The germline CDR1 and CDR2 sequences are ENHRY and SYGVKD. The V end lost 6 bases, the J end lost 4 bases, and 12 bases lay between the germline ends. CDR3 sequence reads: CAIRPPGPTEAFF. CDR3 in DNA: TGTGCCATCAGGCCGCCAGGCCCCACTGAAGCTTTCTTT.

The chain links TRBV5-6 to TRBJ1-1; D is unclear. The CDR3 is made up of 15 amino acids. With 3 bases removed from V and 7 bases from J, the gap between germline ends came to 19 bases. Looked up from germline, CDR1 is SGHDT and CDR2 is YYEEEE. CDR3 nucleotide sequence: TGTGCCAGCAGCTCCCCGGGAGAAATTTTCCGTGAAGCTTTCTTT. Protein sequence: CASSSPGEIFREAFF. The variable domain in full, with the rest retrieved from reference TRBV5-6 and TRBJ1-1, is DAGVTQSPTHLIKTRGQQVTLRCSPKSGHDTVSWYQQALGQGPQFIFQYYEEEERQRGNFPDRFSGHQFPNYSSELNVNALLLGDSALYLCASSSPGEIFREAFFGQGTRLTVV.

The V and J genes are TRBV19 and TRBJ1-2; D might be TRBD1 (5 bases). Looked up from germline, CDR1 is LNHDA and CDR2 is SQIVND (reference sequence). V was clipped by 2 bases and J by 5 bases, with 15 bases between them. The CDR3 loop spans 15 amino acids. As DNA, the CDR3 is TGTGCCAGTAGTATATCCCTCGGAGGGGTTTATGGCTACACCTTC. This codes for CASSISLGGVYGYTF.

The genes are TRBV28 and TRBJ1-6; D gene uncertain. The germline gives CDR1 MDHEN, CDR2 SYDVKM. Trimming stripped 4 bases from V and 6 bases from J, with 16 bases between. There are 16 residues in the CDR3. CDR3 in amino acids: CASSSNIGKSNSPLHF. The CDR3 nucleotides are TGTGCCAGCAGTTCTAATATAGGGAAGAGTAATTCACCCCTCCACTTT.

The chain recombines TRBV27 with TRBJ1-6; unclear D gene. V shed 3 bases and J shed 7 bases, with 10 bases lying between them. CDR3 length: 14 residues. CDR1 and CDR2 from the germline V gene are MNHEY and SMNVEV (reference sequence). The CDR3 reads CASSFRHQNSPLHF. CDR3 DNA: TGTGCCAGCAGTTTCCGACACCAGAATTCACCCCTCCACTTT.

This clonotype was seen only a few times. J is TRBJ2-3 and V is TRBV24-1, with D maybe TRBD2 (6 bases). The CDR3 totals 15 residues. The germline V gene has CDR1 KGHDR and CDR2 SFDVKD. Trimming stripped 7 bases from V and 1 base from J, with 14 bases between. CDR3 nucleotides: TGTGCCACCAGATCGGGCGGGGATCGCACAGATACGCAGTATTTT. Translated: CATRSGGDRTDTQYF.

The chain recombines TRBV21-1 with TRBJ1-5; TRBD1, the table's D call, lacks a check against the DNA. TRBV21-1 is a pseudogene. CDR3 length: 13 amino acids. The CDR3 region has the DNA TGTGCCAGCAGCAAAGACAGGGATCAGCCCCAGCATTTT. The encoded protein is CASSKDRDQPQHF.

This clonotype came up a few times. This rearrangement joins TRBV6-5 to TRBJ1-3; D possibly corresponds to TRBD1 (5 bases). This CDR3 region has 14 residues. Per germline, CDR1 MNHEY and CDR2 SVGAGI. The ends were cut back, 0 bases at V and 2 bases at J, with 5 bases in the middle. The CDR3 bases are TGTGCCAGCAGTTACTCAGGGGCTGGAAACACCATATATTTT. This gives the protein CASSYSGAGNTIYF.

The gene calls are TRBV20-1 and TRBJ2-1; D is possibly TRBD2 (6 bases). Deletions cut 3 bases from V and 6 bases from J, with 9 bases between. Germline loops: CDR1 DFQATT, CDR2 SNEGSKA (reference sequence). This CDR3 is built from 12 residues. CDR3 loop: CSARGGVNEQFF. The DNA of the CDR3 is TGCAGTGCTAGGGGGGGAGTCAATGAGCAGTTCTTC.

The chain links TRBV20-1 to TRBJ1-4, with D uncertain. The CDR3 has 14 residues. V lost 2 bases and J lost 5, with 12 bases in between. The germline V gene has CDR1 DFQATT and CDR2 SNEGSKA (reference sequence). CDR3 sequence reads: CSARRVEGNEKLFF. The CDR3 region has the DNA TGCAGTGCTAGAAGGGTAGAGGGAAATGAAAAACTGTTTTTT.

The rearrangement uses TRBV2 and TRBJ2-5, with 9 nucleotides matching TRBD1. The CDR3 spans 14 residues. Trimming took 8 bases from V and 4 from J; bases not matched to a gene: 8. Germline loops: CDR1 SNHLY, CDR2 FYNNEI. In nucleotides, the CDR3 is TGTGCCAGCTGTGGACAGGGGCCGGGAGAGACCCAGTACTTC. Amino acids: CASCGQGPGETQYF.